One sample yielded the 15 T cell receptor beta chains listed below, sequenced in a study of Graves' ophthalmopathy and Graves' hyperthyroidism. TCR beta CDR3 amplification used RNA transcripts. HTBI primers were employed in first-round RT-PCR, then a second-round multiplex PCR followed. TCRdb reprocessed the multiplex PCR reads with MiXCR, giving one entry per CDR3 protein. The data contain fewer than 650,000 distinct CDR3 sequences, approximately 22% of them seen just once; the ten biggest clones take up more than 5.5%. What was sequenced was peripheral blood. The receptors derive from a woman aged 18-29 years with stable Graves' hyperthyroidism. Some clones in this sample may be carry-over from other donors' samples.

This clonotype was detected ten times or more. The chain carries TRBV12-3 or TRBV12-4 and TRBJ2-3; D remains ambiguous. The CDR3 is 11 residues long. The germline V and J ends were trimmed by 3 bases and 5 bases, with 3 bases remaining between them. The CDR3 sequence: CASSLIDTQYF. In DNA, the CDR3 is TGTGCCAGCAGTTTGATAGATACGCAGTATTTT.

Of note for this clonotype: Mismatch with germline at one junction end may stem from a read error. The V gene is TRBV20-1, the J gene TRBJ1-1; D call uncertain. Germline V gives CDR1 DFQATT, CDR2 SNEGSKA (reference sequence). The CDR3 extends over 12 amino acids. The CDR3 sequence is CSARERNTEAFF. CDR3 nucleotides: TGCAGTGCTAGAGAACGGAACACTGAAGCCTTCTTT.

This clonotype was picked up many times. CDR3 sequence: CANGMPGGYTF. CDR3 sequence (DNA): TGTGCCAACGGCATGCCGGGAGGCTACACCTTC. The chain couples TRBV6-5 to TRBJ1-2; D call uncertain. Per germline, CDR1 MNHEY and CDR2 SVGAGI. Trimming cost V 10 bases and J 8 bases, with 14 bases left between them. The length of the CDR3 is 11 residues.

This clonotype was detected many times. The V and J genes are TRBV6-1 and TRBJ1-6, with D perhaps TRBD1 (6 bases). This CDR3 has 18 amino acids. Per germline, CDR1 MNHNS and CDR2 SASEGT. Trimming took 7 bases from V and 0 from J, leaving 19 bases between them. In DNA form, the CDR3 reads TGTGCCAGCACTAACCCGCGGGGGGGCAGCTCCTATAATTCACCCCTCCACTTT. Translated: CASTNPRGGSSYNSPLHF.

The chain carries TRBV3-1 and TRBJ1-2, with TRBD1 matching over 8 bases. Trimming at V came to 4 bases and at J to 4 bases, leaving 11 bases not matched to a gene. This CDR3 is 16 amino acids long. Germline CDR1 reads LGHDT; CDR2 reads YNNKEL (reference sequence). CDR3 in DNA: TGTGCCAGCAGCCGTCGTAGACAGGGGCTAGTCTATGGCTACACCTTC. This sequence encodes CASSRRRQGLVYGYTF.

This clonotype has at least ten counts. The J gene is TRBJ1-3, the V gene TRBV28; D is uncertain. The CDR3 spans 17 residues. Trimming left V 2 bases short and J 0 bases short, with 14 bases between. From germline, CDR1 is MDHEN and CDR2 SYDVKM. This CDR3 reads CASSLRMRPISGNTIYF. CDR3 DNA sequence: TGTGCCAGCAGTTTACGAATGCGGCCGATCTCTGGAAACACCATATATTTT.

This clonotype was recorded at least ten times. The CDR3 region is CASSRRGAEAFF. The CDR3 DNA sequence: TGTGCCAGCAGCCGCAGGGGCGCTGAAGCTTTCTTT. The rearrangement links TRBV11-2 to TRBJ1-1, with D perhaps matching TRBD1 (6 bases). This CDR3 contains 12 residues. The germline gives CDR1 SGHAT, CDR2 FQNNGV. V was trimmed by 5 bases and J by 6 bases, leaving 10 bases between them.

This clonotype was recorded a few times. This chain joins TRBV6-5 and TRBJ1-1; 7 positions agree with TRBD1. Unmatched junction bases numbered 6, after V lost 2 bases and J lost 0 bases. The germline V gene encodes CDR1 MNHEY and CDR2 SVGAGI. The CDR3 covers 16 residues. CDR3 DNA: TGTGCCAGCAGTTACGTAGGGGGCGAGGTGAACACTGAAGCTTTCTTT. Residues: CASSYVGGEVNTEAFF.

This clonotype was picked up many times. The chain combines TRBV11-2 with TRBJ2-7, with 7 bases lining up with TRBD1. V lost 1 base and J lost 2; bases outside the gene matches: 5. CDR3 size: 15 residues. CDR1 SGHAT and CDR2 FQNNGV come from the germline V gene. Here the CDR3 DNA reads TGTGCCAGCAGCTTAGTTATGGGGACAGCCTACGAGCAGTACTTC. Its translation: CASSLVMGTAYEQYF.

The chain links TRBV30 to TRBJ1-1; D uncertain. The CDR3 extends over 14 amino acids. Germline-derived CDR1 and CDR2 are GTSNPN and SVGIG (reference sequence). V was shortened by 2 bases and J by 3 bases, with 13 bases between the two germline ends. Here the CDR3 DNA reads TGTGCCTGGAGTAGGGCCGGCGAGGACACTGAAGCTTTCTTT. Its protein is CAWSRAGEDTEAFF.

This clonotype was counted many times. J is TRBJ2-7 and V is TRBV11-2, with D perhaps matching TRBD2 (6 bases). The germline V gene has CDR1 SGHAT and CDR2 FQNNGV. The CDR3 length is 14 residues. V lost 4 bases, J lost 6 bases, and 16 bases lay in between. In DNA form, the CDR3 reads TGTGCCAGCAGCTCACTAGCAGCCTCCGGCGAGCAGTACTTC. It codes for CASSSLAASGEQYF.

This clonotype was recorded many times. The chain recombines TRBV6-4 with TRBJ1-2, with D maybe TRBD1 (5 bases). CDR3 length: 17 amino acids. Trimming stripped 6 bases from V and 3 bases from J, with 23 bases between. Per the germline V gene, CDR1 is MRHNA and CDR2 is SNTAGT. CDR3 DNA sequence: TGTGCCAGCAGGGACGGGGCCCTTGAGGCTATGGACTATGGCTACACCTTC. It codes for CASRDGALEAMDYGYTF.

This clonotype was detected many times. This sequence joins TRBV12-3 or TRBV12-4 and TRBJ1-1; D not certain. This CDR3 contains 14 residues. V lost 9 bases and J lost 1, with 15 bases in between. The CDR3: CASTLGAGNTEAFF. The CDR3 DNA sequence: TGTGCCAGTACCCTAGGTGCAGGGAACACTGAAGCTTTCTTT.

At least ten counts were recorded for this clonotype. The chain has TRBV7-9 and TRBJ1-2; 9 bases are shared with TRBD1. CDR1 and CDR2 (germline): SEHNR, FQNEAQ (reference sequence). After removal of 3 bases from V and 3 bases from J, the junction contained 5 bases not matched to a gene. The CDR3 covers 15 residues. CDR3 sequence (DNA): TGTGCCAGCAGCTTTTCGACAGGGGGTTACTATGGCTACACCTTC. Amino acids: CASSFSTGGYYGYTF. The complete variable domain, with remaining parts taken from reference TRBV7-9 and TRBJ1-2, reads DTGVSQNPRHKITKRGQNVTFRCDPISEHNRLYWYRQTLGQGPEFLTYFQNEAQLEKSRLLSDRFSAERPKGSFSTLEIQRTEQGDSAMYLCASSFSTGGYYGYTFGSGTRLTVV.

This clonotype was counted only a few times. The gene calls are TRBV28 and TRBJ2-7; 7 nucleotides line up with TRBD2. With 3 bases clipped from V and 2 bases from J, the junction kept 10 bases outside the gene matches. Germline V gene data show CDR1 as MDHEN and CDR2 as SYDVKM. CDR3 length equals 16 residues. The CDR3 loop is CASSLTEAGATYEQYF. For the CDR3, the DNA is TGTGCCAGCAGTTTGACTGAGGCGGGAGCGACCTACGAGCAGTACTTC.